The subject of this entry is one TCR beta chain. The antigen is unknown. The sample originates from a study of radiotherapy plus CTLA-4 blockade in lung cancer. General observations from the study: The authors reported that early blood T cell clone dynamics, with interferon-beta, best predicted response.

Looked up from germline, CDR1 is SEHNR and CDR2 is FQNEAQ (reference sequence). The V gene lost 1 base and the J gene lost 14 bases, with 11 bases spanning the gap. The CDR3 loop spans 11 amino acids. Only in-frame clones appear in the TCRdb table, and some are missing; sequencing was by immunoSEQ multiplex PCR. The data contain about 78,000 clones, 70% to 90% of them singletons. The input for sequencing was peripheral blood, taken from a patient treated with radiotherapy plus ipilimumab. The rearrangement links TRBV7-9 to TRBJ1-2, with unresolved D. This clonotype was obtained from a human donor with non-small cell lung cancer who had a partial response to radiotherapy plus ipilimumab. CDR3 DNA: TGTGCCAGCAGCTTAGTGGTAGAGGGTACCTTC. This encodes CASSLVVEGTF.